The 22 T cell receptor beta chains in this list originate from one sample, sequenced in a study of T cells in Graves' hyperthyroidism and ophthalmopathy. RNA transcripts provided the source from which TCR beta CDR3 regions were amplified. Using the HTBI primer set, a first-round RT-PCR was run on the TCR CDR3. TCRdb redid the calling of the multiplex PCR reads with MiXCR, one entry per CDR3 protein. The profile covers about 610,000 distinct CDR3 sequences, with about 15% appearing a single time and 3.5% to 4.5% taken by the ten largest. Input material: blood. The receptor source for this set is a woman in her thirties or forties with Graves' ophthalmopathy.

The CDR3 loop reads CASSAGTGATYEQYF. As DNA, the CDR3 is TGTGCCAGCAGTGCCGGGACAGGGGCGACCTACGAGCAGTACTTC. The chain joins TRBV6-1 to TRBJ2-7, with 10 bases lining up with TRBD1. The V segment lost 4 bases and the J segment 2 bases; nucleotides outside the gene matches: 5. The CDR3 covers 15 residues. CDR1 is MNHNS and CDR2 is SASEGT in the germline V gene.

V is TRBV6-2 or TRBV6-3 and J is TRBJ1-1; TRBD1 might be the D (6 bases). V lost 2 bases, J lost 5 bases, and 12 bases lay in between. This CDR3 spans 14 amino acids. Germline V gives CDR1 MNHEY, CDR2 SVGEGT. In DNA, the CDR3 is TGTGCCAGCAGTTACCTCAACAGGGAGACTGAAGCTTTCTTT. Protein: CASSYLNRETEAFF.

This clonotype was seen ten or more times. V is TRBV5-1 and J is TRBJ1-1; perhaps TRBD1 as D (5 bases). The germline CDR1 and CDR2 sequences are SGHRS and YFSETQ. V was shortened by 1 base and J by 4 bases, with 11 bases between the two germline ends. This CDR3 is 14 amino acids long. CDR3 in DNA: TGCGCCAGCAGCTTGTCCGGGGGTCCCACTGAAGCTTTCTTT. The encoded protein is CASSLSGGPTEAFF.

Worth noting for this clonotype: This may be a read error: a much more frequent sequence differs by one nucleotide. In nucleotides, the CDR3 is TGCGCCAGCAGCTTGGGTGGCGGGAGCATGGAGACCCGGTACTTC. It is translated as CASSLGGGSMETRYF. The chain carries TRBV5-1 and TRBJ2-5; the match to TRBD2 covers 7 bases. CDR3 length: 15 amino acids. CDR1 and CDR2 from the germline V gene are SGHRS and YFSETQ. Drawing the rest from reference TRBV5-1 and TRBJ2-5, the complete variable domain is KAGVTQTPRYLIKTRGQQVTLSCSPISGHRSVSWYQQTPGQGLQFLFEYFSETQRNKGNFPGRFSGRQFSNSRSEMNVSTLELGDSALYLCASSLGGGSMETRYFGPGTRLLVL.

Ten or more counts support this clonotype. J is TRBJ1-2 and V is TRBV19; a weak D match, TRBD1 (5 bases). This CDR3 is built from 14 residues. Trimming pared 1 base from V and 0 bases from J, leaving 6 bases between. The germline gives CDR1 LNHDA, CDR2 SQIVND (reference sequence). CDR3 sequence: CASSIGQPNYGYTF. The CDR3 coding sequence is TGTGCCAGTAGTATAGGACAGCCTAACTATGGCTACACCTTC. Full variable domain (outside the CDR3, taken from reference TRBV19 and TRBJ1-2): DGGITQSPKYLFRKEGQNVTLSCEQNLNHDAMYWYRQDPGQGLRLIYYSQIVNDFQKGDIAEGYSVSREKKESFPLTVTSAQKNPTAFYLCASSIGQPNYGYTFGSGTRLTVV.

This clonotype came up many times. This chain joins TRBV13 and TRBJ2-4; 9 nucleotides match TRBD1. The germline gives CDR1 PRHDT, CDR2 FYEKMQ (reference sequence). CDR3 length equals 17 residues. With 3 bases clipped from V and 3 bases from J, the junction kept 9 bases outside the gene matches. As DNA, the CDR3 is TGTGCCAGCAGCTTCACCGGGACAGGGAGAGACAAAAACATTCAGTACTTC. Its protein is CASSFTGTGRDKNIQYF.

This clonotype was counted between two and nine times. The chain employs TRBV19 and TRBJ2-2; D is tentatively TRBD1 or TRBD2 (6 bases each). Germline V CDR1 and CDR2: LNHDA, SQIVND (reference sequence). The CDR3 is 15 amino acids. Trimming took 3 bases from V and 5 from J, leaving 13 bases between them. The CDR3 region has the DNA TGTGCCAGTAGTATGGGGGGCAAAGGGACCGGGGAGCTGTTTTTT. Translation: CASSMGGKGTGELFF. The full variable domain, in which reference TRBV19 and TRBJ2-2 provide the parts outside the CDR3, is DGGITQSPKYLFRKEGQNVTLSCEQNLNHDAMYWYRQDPGQGLRLIYYSQIVNDFQKGDIAEGYSVSREKKESFPLTVTSAQKNPTAFYLCASSMGGKGTGELFFGEGSRLTVL.

V usage is TRBV4-1 and J usage is TRBJ2-7; D could derive from TRBD1 or TRBD2 (5 bases each). Between the trimmed V and J ends, which lost 1 base and 3 bases, there was a span of 13 bases. CDR1 is MGHRA, CDR2 YSYEKL, per germline. CDR3 length equals 15 residues. The CDR3 region is CASSQVSLGGYEQYF. DNA for the CDR3: TGCGCCAGCAGCCAAGTCTCCCTTGGGGGCTACGAGCAGTACTTC.

The V and J genes are TRBV12-3 or TRBV12-4 and TRBJ2-2; D is uncertain. The CDR3 spans 15 residues. V shed 3 bases and J shed 4 bases, with 12 bases lying between them. The CDR3 protein is CASSFGLKTTGELFF. CDR3 nucleotides: TGTGCCAGCAGTTTCGGCCTTAAAACCACCGGGGAGCTGTTTTTT.

This clonotype has a count of ten or more. V usage is TRBV11-1 and J usage is TRBJ2-7; D not certain. Germline V gives CDR1 SGHAT, CDR2 FQDESV (reference sequence). The germline V and J ends were trimmed by 2 bases and 6 bases, with 8 bases remaining between them. The CDR3 totals 12 residues. The CDR3 is CASSLRSSEQYF. The CDR3 bases are TGTGCCAGCAGCTTAAGGAGTAGCGAGCAGTACTTC.

This clonotype was seen repeatedly, ten times or more. The genes are TRBV20-1 and TRBJ2-7; 9 nucleotides match TRBD2. The CDR3 consists of 14 residues. The V segment lost 3 bases and the J segment 7 bases; nucleotides outside the gene matches: 10. Looked up from germline, CDR1 is DFQATT and CDR2 is SNEGSKA (reference sequence). CDR3 protein: CSASRSSGTGEQYF. CDR3 bases: TGCAGTGCTAGTCGCTCTAGCGGGACGGGGGAGCAGTACTTC.

This clonotype was counted at least ten times. The chain recombines TRBV27 with TRBJ1-1, with no clear D. Trimming pared 0 bases from V and 4 bases from J, leaving 6 bases between. From germline, CDR1 is MNHEY and CDR2 SMNVEV (reference sequence). CDR3 length: 13 amino acids. The CDR3 protein is CASSLSRPTEAFF. CDR3 nucleotide sequence: TGTGCCAGCAGTTTATCCAGACCCACTGAAGCTTTCTTT.

This clonotype was seen repeatedly, ten times or more. V gene TRBV6-2 or TRBV6-3 combines with J gene TRBJ2-3; 14 nucleotides match TRBD2. The junction had 6 bases not matched to a gene; V was cut back by 6 bases and J by 4 bases. This CDR3 is 16 amino acids long. Germline V lookup: CDR1 MNHEY, CDR2 SVGEGT. The CDR3 sequence is CASSPGLAGVSDTQYF. As DNA, the CDR3 is TGTGCCAGCAGCCCGGGACTAGCGGGAGTATCAGATACGCAGTATTTT.

This clonotype was picked up a small number of times. The rearrangement uses TRBV7-2 and TRBJ2-3, with TRBD2 matching 8 bases. The CDR3 loop spans 12 amino acids. Germline V CDR1 and CDR2: SGHTA, FQGNSA. J was trimmed by 14 bases and V by 3 bases; bases with no gene match: 7. CDR3 in DNA: TGTGCCAGCAGCTTCTATAGCGGGACACCGTATTTT. It is translated as CASSFYSGTPYF.

Ten or more counts support this clonotype. The rearrangement joins TRBV30 to TRBJ2-7; D tentatively fits TRBD1 or TRBD2 (5 bases each). Per germline, CDR1 GTSNPN and CDR2 SVGIG (reference sequence). Deletions cut 0 bases from V and 3 bases from J, with 9 bases between. The CDR3 covers 13 residues. The CDR3 sequence is CAWSVSGSYEQYF. CDR3 in DNA: TGTGCCTGGAGTGTATCAGGGAGCTACGAGCAGTACTTC. The variable domain in full, completed from reference TRBV30 and TRBJ2-7, reads SQTIHQWPATLVQPVGSPLSLECTVEGTSNPNLYWYRQAAGRGLQLLFYSVGIGQISSEVPQNLSASRPQDRQFILSSKKLLLSDSGFYLCAWSVSGSYEQYFGPGTRLTVT.

The table lists this clonotype with many counts. This rearrangement joins TRBV28 to TRBJ1-5; possible D gene TRBD1, 5 bases. CDR1 is MDHEN and CDR2 is SYDVKM in the germline V gene. V was pared by 4 bases and J by 0 bases, with 16 bases between. The CDR3 consists of 17 residues. The CDR3 DNA reads as TGTGCCAGCAGTTGGGGGTCAGTCGGGTATAGCAATCAGCCCCAGCATTTT. This translates into CASSWGSVGYSNQPQHF.

This clonotype was seen ten or more times. The CDR3 sequence is CSARDLGVETQYF. The CDR3 DNA follows: TGCAGTGCTAGAGATCTGGGGGTAGAGACCCAGTACTTC. The V call is TRBV20-1, the J call TRBJ2-5; D tentatively reads TRBD1 or TRBD2 (5 bases each). Germline V gene data show CDR1 as DFQATT and CDR2 as SNEGSKA (reference sequence). Trimming pared 0 bases from V and 4 bases from J, leaving 9 bases between. CDR3 length equals 13 residues.

This clonotype was seen repeatedly, ten times or more. The rearrangement joins TRBV29-1 to TRBJ2-4; the D call may be TRBD1 or TRBD2 (5 bases each). V was cut by 6 bases and J by 6 bases, with 15 bases left in between. This CDR3 region has 13 residues. Germline assignment: CDR1 SQVTM and CDR2 ANQGSEA. The CDR3 DNA reads as TGCAGCGTCCTGGGACCGAGGGGAAACATTCAGTACTTC. This codes for CSVLGPRGNIQYF.

This chain connects TRBV6-1 to TRBJ2-7, with a weak D call TRBD1 (6 bases). CDR3 size: 13 residues. Germline lookup yields CDR1 MNHNS and CDR2 SASEGT. V shed 7 bases and J shed 1 base, with 11 bases lying between them. The CDR3 loop is CASTRQVSYEQYF. As DNA, the CDR3 is TGTGCCAGCACCAGACAGGTTTCCTACGAGCAGTACTTC.

This clonotype has more than one count but fewer than ten. The CDR3 DNA sequence: TGTGCCAGCAGTTCTGCAGGGTTGAAGACCCAGTACTTC. As protein: CASSSAGLKTQYF. The chain has TRBV6-2 or TRBV6-3 and TRBJ2-5; tentative D call: TRBD1 (5 bases). Germline V gives CDR1 MNHEY, CDR2 SVGEGT. Trimming shortened V by 4 bases and J by 6 bases, and 12 bases separated the two germline ends. This CDR3 has 13 amino acids.

This clonotype appeared many times. The V call is TRBV6-1, the J call TRBJ2-2; D possibly corresponds to TRBD1 (5 bases). CDR3 length: 15 amino acids. Trimming removed 6 bases at V and 0 bases at J, with 11 bases between. Germline V lookup: CDR1 MNHNS, CDR2 SASEGT. CDR3 residues: CASRGAAPNTGELFF. The CDR3 region has the DNA TGTGCCAGCAGAGGGGCGGCTCCGAACACCGGGGAGCTGTTTTTT.

This clonotype was recorded many times. The rearrangement links TRBV12-3 or TRBV12-4 to TRBJ1-1; D possibly corresponds to TRBD1 (6 bases). The CDR3 length is 15 residues. V shed 11 bases and J shed 10 bases, with 29 bases lying between them. As DNA, the CDR3 is TGTGCCTCTTCCGAGGGGGGGTTTACCTTCCTGGGAGCTTTCTTT. Amino acids: CASSEGGFTFLGAFF.